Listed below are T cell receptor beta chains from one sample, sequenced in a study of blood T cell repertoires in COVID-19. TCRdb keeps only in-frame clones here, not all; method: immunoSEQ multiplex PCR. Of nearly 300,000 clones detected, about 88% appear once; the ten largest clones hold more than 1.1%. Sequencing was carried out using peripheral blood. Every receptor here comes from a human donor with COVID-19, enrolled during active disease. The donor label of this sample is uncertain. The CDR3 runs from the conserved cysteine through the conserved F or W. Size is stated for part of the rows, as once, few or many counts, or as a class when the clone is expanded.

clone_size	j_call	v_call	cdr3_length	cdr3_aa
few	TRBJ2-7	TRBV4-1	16	CASSQDRGGSWYEQYF
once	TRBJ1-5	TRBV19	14	CASRYRGDNQPQHF
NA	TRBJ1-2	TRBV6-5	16	CASSYYPKRDGVGYTF
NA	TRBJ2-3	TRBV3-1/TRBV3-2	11	CASSRADTQYF
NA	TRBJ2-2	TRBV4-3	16	CASSQVAGRSTGELFF
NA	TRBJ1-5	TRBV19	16	CASSIVTGNTYQPQHF
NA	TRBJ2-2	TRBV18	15	CASSPGTGRTGELFF
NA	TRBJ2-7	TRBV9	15	CASSVGDRGLTEQYF
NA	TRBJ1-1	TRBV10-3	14	CAIRGLTGNTEAFF
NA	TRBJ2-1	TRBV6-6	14	CASSFEREFGEQFF
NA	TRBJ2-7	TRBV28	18	CASSMGGWGTPNSYEQYF
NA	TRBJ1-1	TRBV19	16	CASSMNGHLANTEAFF
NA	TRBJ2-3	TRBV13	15	CASSLRRDNTDTQYF
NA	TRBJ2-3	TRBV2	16	CASRGRLAESRDTQYF
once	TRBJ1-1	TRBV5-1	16	CASSIGQGAVGTEAFF
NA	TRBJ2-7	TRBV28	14	CASSPPDGEYEQYF
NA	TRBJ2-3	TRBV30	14	CALSTSPTQDTQYF
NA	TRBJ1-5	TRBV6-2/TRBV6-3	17	CASSYLGRGGSNQPQHF
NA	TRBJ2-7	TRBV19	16	CASSILAGAGAYEQYF
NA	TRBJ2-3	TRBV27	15	CASRGLNAPSDTQYF
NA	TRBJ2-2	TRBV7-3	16	CASSLRRTANTGELFF
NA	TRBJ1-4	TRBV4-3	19	CASSQDLMTEGATNEKLFF
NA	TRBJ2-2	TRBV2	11	CASSGPGELFF
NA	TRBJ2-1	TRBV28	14	CAGGLAGGGDEQFF
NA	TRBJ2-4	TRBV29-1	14	CSVSSGNEQSIQYF
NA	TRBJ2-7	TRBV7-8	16	CASSLQGTQSSYEQYF
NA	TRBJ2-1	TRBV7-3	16	CASSPQHRGPYNEQFF
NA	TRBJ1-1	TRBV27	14	CASSDGQMNTEAFF
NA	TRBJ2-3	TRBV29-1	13	CSVSRGDADTQYF
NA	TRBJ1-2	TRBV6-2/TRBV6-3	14	CASSGRGTNYGYTF
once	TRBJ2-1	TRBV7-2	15	CASSFGASGSIEQFF
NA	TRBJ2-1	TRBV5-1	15	CASSLLAGESHEQFF
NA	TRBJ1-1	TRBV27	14	CASNRDRVSTEAFF
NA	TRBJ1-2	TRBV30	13	CAWNRDRPYGYTF
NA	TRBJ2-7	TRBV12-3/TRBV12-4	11	CASSSTYEQYF